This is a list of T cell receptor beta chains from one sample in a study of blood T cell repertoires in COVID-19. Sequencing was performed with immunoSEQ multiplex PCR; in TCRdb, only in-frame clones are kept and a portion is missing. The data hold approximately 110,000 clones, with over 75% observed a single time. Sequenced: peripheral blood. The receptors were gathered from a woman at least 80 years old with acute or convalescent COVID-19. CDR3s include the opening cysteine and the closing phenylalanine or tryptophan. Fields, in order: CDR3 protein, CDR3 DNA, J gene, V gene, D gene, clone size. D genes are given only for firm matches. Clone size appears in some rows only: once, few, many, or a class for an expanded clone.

CASSYHDSGKEAFF | TGTGCCAGTAGCTACCATGATTCCGGGAAAGAAGCTTTCTTT | TRBJ1-1 | TRBV19 | - | -
CASSLVGGGETQYF | TGTGCCAGCAGCTTGGTGGGGGGTGGGGAGACCCAGTACTTC | TRBJ2-5 | TRBV7-2 | - | -
CASSQDNGLYGYTF | TGTGCCAGCAGCCAAGATAACGGACTATATGGCTACACCTTC | TRBJ1-2 | TRBV3-1/TRBV3-2 | - | -
CATSDTRRANYGYTF | TGTGCCACCAGTGATACGCGGCGAGCTAACTATGGCTACACCTTC | TRBJ1-2 | TRBV24-1 | - | -
CASVAGQNTGELFF | TGTGCCAGTGTTGCGGGGCAGAACACCGGGGAGCTGTTTTTT | TRBJ2-2 | TRBV19 | - | -
CASRGRQGSSYNSPLHF | TGTGCCAGCAGGGGACGACAGGGTAGCTCCTATAATTCACCCCTCCACTTT | TRBJ1-6 | TRBV28 | TRBD1 | -
CASSPDGGAYNEQFF | TGTGCCAGCAGCCCCGACGGGGGAGCCTACAATGAGCAGTTCTTC | TRBJ2-1 | TRBV3-1/TRBV3-2 | - | -
CASRDGQFNSPLHF | TGTGCCAGCAGAGATGGACAGTTTAATTCACCCCTCCACTTT | TRBJ1-6 | TRBV25-1 | - | -
CASGLSGTGGTNYGYTF | TGTGCTAGTGGTTTGTCTGGGACAGGCGGCACTAACTATGGCTACACCTTC | TRBJ1-2 | TRBV12-5 | TRBD1 | -
CASSRQVQETQYF | TGTGCCAGTAGTAGACAGGTTCAAGAGACCCAGTACTTC | TRBJ2-5 | TRBV19 | - | -
CASSFTPGQGTHGYTF | TGTGCCAGCAGCTTTACCCCGGGACAGGGGACGCATGGCTACACCTTC | TRBJ1-2 | TRBV7-3 | TRBD1 | few
CAWRDIFSSGNTIYF | TGTGCCTGGAGGGACATTTTTAGCTCTGGAAACACCATATATTTT | TRBJ1-3 | TRBV30 | - | -
CASSFFSVGTGPNTEAFF | TGTGCCAGCAGCTTCTTCTCCGTCGGGACAGGGCCGAACACTGAAGCTTTCTTT | TRBJ1-1 | TRBV7-8 | TRBD1 | -
CATSPPRDSNEQFF | TGTGCCACCAGTCCTCCCCGGGACAGCAATGAGCAGTTCTTC | TRBJ2-1 | TRBV24-1 | TRBD1 | -
CASSLATQGASGYTF | TGTGCCAGCAGCTTAGCGACCCAGGGGGCGAGTGGCTACACCTTC | TRBJ1-2 | TRBV7-8 | TRBD1 | -
CASSIEGTGGRNQPQHF | TGTGCCAGTAGTATAGAGGGGACAGGGGGCCGCAATCAGCCCCAGCATTTT | TRBJ1-5 | TRBV19 | TRBD1 | -
CATSDWDRRFLQETQYF | TGTGCCACCAGTGATTGGGACAGGCGGTTTTTACAAGAGACCCAGTACTTC | TRBJ2-5 | TRBV24-1 | TRBD1 | -
CAISLRGASSTDTQYF | TGTGCCATCAGTCTTAGGGGCGCCTCTAGCACAGATACGCAGTATTTT | TRBJ2-3 | TRBV10-3 | - | -
CASMRHGNQPQHF | TGTGCCAGTATGAGGCATGGCAATCAGCCCCAGCATTTT | TRBJ1-5 | TRBV21-1 | - | -
CASIPASVNTEAFF | TGTGCCAGCATCCCTGCGAGTGTGAACACTGAAGCTTTCTTT | TRBJ1-1 | TRBV28 | - | -
CASSLELAGGPETQYF | TGTGCCAGCAGCTTGGAACTAGCGGGGGGGCCAGAGACCCAGTACTTC | TRBJ2-5 | TRBV5-8 | TRBD2 | few
CASSPQGLLEQYF | TGTGCCAGCTCACCTCAGGGGCTGCTCGAGCAGTACTTC | TRBJ2-7 | TRBV18 | - | -